This TCR beta chain was documented in a study of blood T cell repertoires in COVID-19. Germline CDR1 reads KGHSH; CDR2 reads LQKENI. The CDR3 is 13 residues long. Trimming shortened V by 5 bases and J by 4 bases, and 8 bases separated the two germline ends. The table came from immunoSEQ multiplex PCR; TCRdb's copy has only in-frame clones and leaves some out. There are around 170,000 clones in the sample; around 83% occur only once, and roughly 6.6% lies in the top ten. The chain employs TRBV18 and TRBJ2-2; no clear D gene. The specimen sequenced was peripheral blood. This clonotype was sampled from a woman aged 40 to 50 with acute or convalescent COVID-19. The CDR3: CASSKSGTGELFF. In nucleotides, the CDR3 is TGTGCCAGCTCAAAGTCGGGCACCGGGGAGCTGTTTTTT.